This T cell receptor beta chain was sequenced in a study of shared clonotypes between healthy human individuals. The wider study: CD4 naive and memory got three plates each, CD8 naive two, CD8 memory one.

From germline, CDR1 is SGHAT and CDR2 FQNNGV. This CDR3 contains 16 residues. V was clipped by 6 bases and J by 6 bases; unmatched bases: 12. Authors' methods: Owing to the provision of junction-only sequences devoid of quality scores by immunoSEQ, filtering differed. Only in-frame clones appear in the TCRdb table, and some are missing; sequencing was by immunoSEQ multiplex PCR. The V and J calls and the clone size are those of that table, but D and trimming were determined from the DNA. Of some 2.3 million clones in the sample, 90% to 95% are singletons; the top ten hold about 0.37%. This clonotype was sampled from a man between 18 and 29 years old in good health. Some clones in this sample may be carry-over from other donors' samples. The sequenced sample was naive CD4+ T cells from PBMCs. Subset noted: CD45RA+ positively selected. The chain is built from TRBV11-2 and TRBJ2-3; 10 bases are shared with TRBD2. The chain's CDR3 is CASSTLVAGGGDTQYF. In DNA, the CDR3 is TGTGCCAGCAGTACCCTGGTAGCGGGAGGTGGGGATACGCAGTATTTT.